This T cell receptor (beta chain) was profiled in a study of CD4 T cells in relation to SARS-CoV-2 and coronaviruses. Profiling relied on immunoSEQ multiplex PCR, and the TCRdb table lists in-frame clones only, not all of them. The sample lists 25,000 to 30,000 clones; around 80% were seen once. For this clone: Its target is not known.

Study-level points and caveats: No crossreactivity against non-spike viral proteins was tested here.

Trimming left V 2 bases short and J 8 bases short, with 12 bases between. Germline CDR1 and CDR2: MNHNS and SASEGT. The CDR3 consists of 14 residues. Before the COVID-19 pandemic, during about 2010-2019, CD4+ T cells were taken from unexposed donors. The cells were cultured for roughly 11 days before CD4+ T cells were isolated. The sequencing input was CD4+ T cells from PBMCs, cultured in vitro. This sequence joins TRBV6-1 and TRBJ1-4, with a possible D match to TRBD1 (5 bases). The source of this sequence is a human donor in good health. The CDR3 here is CASSEKGLGEKLFF. The CDR3 bases are TGTGCCAGCAGTGAAAAGGGGCTGGGGGAAAAACTGTTTTTT.